The T cell receptor (beta chain) described here comes from a study of graft-versus-host responses after intestinal transplantation. Study-wide context: Each recipient received anti-thymocyte globulin induction, then tacrolimus and steroids for around 3 years.

Comment on this clone: Antigen: not known.

The protocol was immunoSEQ multiplex PCR, while the TCRdb copy is restricted to in-frame clones and leaves out a portion. The sample carries 35,000 to 45,000 clones, approximately 94% recorded once. The ends were cut back, 7 bases at V and 10 bases at J, with 16 bases in the middle. There are 12 residues in the CDR3. Germline lookup yields CDR1 LNHDA and CDR2 SQIVND (reference sequence). The receptor was derived from a human donor who was the organ donor for an intestinal transplant. This rearrangement joins TRBV19 to TRBJ1-1; weak D call: TRBD1 (5 bases). The source was unstimulated CD4+ T cells sorted from spleen or lymph node cells, collected before transplant. The CDR3 DNA is TGTGCCAGTACTTACGGGGGGTTAGGAGCTTTCTTT. Translating it yields CASTYGGLGAFF.